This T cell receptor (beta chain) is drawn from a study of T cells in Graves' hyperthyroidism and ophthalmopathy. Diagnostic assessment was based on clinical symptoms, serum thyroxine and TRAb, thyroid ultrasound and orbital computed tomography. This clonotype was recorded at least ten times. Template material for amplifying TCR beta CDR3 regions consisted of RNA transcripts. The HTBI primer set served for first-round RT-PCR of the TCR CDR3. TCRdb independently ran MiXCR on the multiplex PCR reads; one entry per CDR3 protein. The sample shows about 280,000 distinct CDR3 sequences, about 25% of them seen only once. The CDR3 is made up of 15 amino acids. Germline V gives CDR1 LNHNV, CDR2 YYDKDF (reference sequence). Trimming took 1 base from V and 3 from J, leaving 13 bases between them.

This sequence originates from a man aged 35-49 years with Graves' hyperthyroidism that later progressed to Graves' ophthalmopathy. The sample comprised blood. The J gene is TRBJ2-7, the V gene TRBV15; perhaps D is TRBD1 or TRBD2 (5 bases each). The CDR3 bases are TGTGCCACCAGCAGAGCGGGGCGAACTCTCTACGAGCAGTACTTC. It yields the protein CATSRAGRTLYEQYF.